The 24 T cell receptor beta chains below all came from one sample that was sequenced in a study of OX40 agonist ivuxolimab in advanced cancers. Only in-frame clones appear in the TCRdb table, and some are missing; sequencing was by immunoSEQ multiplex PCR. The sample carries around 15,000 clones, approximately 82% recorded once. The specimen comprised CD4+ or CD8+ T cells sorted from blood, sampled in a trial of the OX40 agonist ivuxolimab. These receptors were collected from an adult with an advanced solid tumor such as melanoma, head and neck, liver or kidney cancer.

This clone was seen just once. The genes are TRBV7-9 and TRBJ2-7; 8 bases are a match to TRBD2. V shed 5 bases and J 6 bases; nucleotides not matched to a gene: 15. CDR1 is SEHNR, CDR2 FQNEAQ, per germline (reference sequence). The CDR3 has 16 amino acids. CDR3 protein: CASSQVAGLVSFEQYF. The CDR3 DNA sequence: TGTGCCAGCAGCCAAGTGGCGGGACTAGTTTCTTTCGAGCAGTACTTC.

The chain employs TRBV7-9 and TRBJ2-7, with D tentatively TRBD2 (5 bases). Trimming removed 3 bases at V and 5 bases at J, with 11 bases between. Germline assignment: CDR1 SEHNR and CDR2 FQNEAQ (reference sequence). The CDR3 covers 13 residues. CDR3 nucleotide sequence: TGTGCCAGCAGCTTGGAGGTCAAGGACGAGCAGTACTTC. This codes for CASSLEVKDEQYF.

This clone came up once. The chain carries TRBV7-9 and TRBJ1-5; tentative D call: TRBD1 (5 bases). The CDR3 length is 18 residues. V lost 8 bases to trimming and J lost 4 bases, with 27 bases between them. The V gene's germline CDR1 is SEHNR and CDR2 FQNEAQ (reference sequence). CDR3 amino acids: CASPLSPSGRSYNQPQHF. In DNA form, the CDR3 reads TGTGCCAGCCCACTAAGCCCATCAGGGCGCTCCTATAATCAGCCCCAGCATTTT.

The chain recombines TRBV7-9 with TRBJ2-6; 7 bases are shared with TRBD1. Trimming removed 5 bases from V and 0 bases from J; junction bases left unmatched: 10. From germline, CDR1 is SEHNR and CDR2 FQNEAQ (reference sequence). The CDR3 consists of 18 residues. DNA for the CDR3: TGTGCCAGCAGCCCGGGGACAGCTGAGATCTCTGGGGCCAACGTCCTGACTTTC. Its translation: CASSPGTAEISGANVLTF.

The CDR3 here is CASSLVGDPIETQYF. The DNA for the CDR3 is TGCGCCAGCAGCTTGGTAGGGGACCCAATAGAGACCCAGTACTTC. V usage is TRBV5-1 and J usage is TRBJ2-5; the D gene could be TRBD1 or TRBD2 (5 bases each). The V end was cut by 0 bases, the J end by 4 bases, with 13 bases between. Germline loops: CDR1 SGHRS, CDR2 YFSETQ. The CDR3 runs to 15 residues.

The CDR3 region has the DNA TGTGCCAGCAGCCAAAACAGGGGCGCCAACACTGAAGCTTTCTTT. Protein: CASSQNRGANTEAFF. This chain uses TRBV7-2 with TRBJ1-1, with 7 bases fitting TRBD1. Per germline, CDR1 SGHTA and CDR2 FQGNSA. The CDR3 consists of 15 residues. With V trimmed by 5 bases and J by 2 bases, 8 bases remained unmatched.

In DNA form, the CDR3 reads TGTGCCAGCAGTCCAGGGCATAGCAATCAGCCCCAGCATTTT. Protein sequence: CASSPGHSNQPQHF. The V gene is TRBV6-5, the J gene TRBJ1-5; D perhaps matches TRBD1 (5 bases). The CDR3 extends over 14 amino acids. Trimming removed 5 bases from V and 0 bases from J, with 8 bases in between. CDR1 is MNHEY, CDR2 SVGAGI, per germline.

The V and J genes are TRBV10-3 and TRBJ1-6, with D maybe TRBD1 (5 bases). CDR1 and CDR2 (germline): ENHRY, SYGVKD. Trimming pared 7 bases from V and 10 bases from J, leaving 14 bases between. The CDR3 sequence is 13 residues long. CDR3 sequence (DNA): TGTGCCATCACAGCAGGGATGGAATCACCCCTCCACTTT. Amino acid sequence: CAITAGMESPLHF.

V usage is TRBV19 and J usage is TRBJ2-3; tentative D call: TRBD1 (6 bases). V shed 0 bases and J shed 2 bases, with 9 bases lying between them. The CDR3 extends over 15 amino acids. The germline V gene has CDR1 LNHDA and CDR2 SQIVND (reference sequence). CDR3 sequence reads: CASSIEGAVTDTQYF. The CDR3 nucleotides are TGTGCCAGTAGTATAGAGGGGGCGGTCACAGATACGCAGTATTTT.

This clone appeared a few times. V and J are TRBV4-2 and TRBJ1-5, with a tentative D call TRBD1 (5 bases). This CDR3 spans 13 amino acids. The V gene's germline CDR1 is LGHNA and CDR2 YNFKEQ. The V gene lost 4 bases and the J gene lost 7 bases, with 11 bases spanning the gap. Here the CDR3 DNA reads TGTGCCAGCAGCCCCTCGGGGGACCAGCCCCAGCATTTT. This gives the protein CASSPSGDQPQHF.

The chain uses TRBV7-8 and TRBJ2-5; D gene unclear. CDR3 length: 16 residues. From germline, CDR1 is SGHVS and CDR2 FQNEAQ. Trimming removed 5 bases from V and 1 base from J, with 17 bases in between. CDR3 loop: CASSLPRGAVQETQYF. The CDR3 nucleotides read TGTGCCAGCAGCCTCCCGCGCGGTGCCGTCCAAGAGACCCAGTACTTC.

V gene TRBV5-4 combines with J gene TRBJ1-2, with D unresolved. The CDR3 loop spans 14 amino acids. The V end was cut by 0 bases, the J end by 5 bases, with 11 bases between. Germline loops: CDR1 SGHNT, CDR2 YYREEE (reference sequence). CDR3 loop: CASSLDDEAYGYTF. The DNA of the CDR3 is TGTGCCAGCAGCTTGGATGACGAGGCGTATGGCTACACCTTC.

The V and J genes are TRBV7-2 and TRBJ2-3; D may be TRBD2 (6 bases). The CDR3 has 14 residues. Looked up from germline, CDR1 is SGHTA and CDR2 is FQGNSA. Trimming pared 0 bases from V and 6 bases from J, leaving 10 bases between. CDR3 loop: CASSLAAGRDTQYF. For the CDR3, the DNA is TGTGCCAGCAGCTTAGCAGCGGGTCGGGATACGCAGTATTTT.

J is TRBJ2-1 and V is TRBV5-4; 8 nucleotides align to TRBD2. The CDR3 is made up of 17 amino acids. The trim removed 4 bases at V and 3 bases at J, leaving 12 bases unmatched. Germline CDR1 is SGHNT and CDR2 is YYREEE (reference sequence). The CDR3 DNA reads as TGTGCCAGCAGCCGAGGGGGTTTAGCGGGGCACTACAATGAGCAGTTCTTC. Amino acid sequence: CASSRGGLAGHYNEQFF.

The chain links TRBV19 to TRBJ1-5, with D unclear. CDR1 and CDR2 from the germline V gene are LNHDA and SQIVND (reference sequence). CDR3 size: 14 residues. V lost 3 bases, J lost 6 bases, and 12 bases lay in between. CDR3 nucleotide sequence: TGTGCCAGTAGTATCGGGTCTAGCGCTCAGCCCCAGCATTTT. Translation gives CASSIGSSAQPQHF.

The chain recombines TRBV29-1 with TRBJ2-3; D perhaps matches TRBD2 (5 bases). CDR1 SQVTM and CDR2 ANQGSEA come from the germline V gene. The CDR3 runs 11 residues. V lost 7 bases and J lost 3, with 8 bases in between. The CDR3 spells CSAGGTDTQYF. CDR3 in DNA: TGCAGCGCTGGAGGAACAGATACGCAGTATTTT.

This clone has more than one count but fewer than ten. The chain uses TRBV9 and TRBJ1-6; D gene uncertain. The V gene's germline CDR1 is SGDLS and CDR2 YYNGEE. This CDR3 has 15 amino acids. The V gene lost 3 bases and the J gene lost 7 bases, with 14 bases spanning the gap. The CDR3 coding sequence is TGTGCCAGCAGCGAAAAGGGTGGCATAAATTCACCCCTCCACTTT. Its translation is CASSEKGGINSPLHF. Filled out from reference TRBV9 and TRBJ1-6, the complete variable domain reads DSGVTQTPKHLITATGQRVTLRCSPRSGDLSVYWYQQSLDQGLQFLIQYYNGEERAKGNILERFSAQQFPDLHSELNLSSLELGDSALYFCASSEKGGINSPLHFGNGTRLTVT.

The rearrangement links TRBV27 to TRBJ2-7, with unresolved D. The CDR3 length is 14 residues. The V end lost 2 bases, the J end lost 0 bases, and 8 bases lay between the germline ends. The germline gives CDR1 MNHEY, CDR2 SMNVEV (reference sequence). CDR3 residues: CASSLSPSSYEQYF. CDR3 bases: TGTGCCAGCAGTTTAAGCCCCAGCTCCTACGAGCAGTACTTC.

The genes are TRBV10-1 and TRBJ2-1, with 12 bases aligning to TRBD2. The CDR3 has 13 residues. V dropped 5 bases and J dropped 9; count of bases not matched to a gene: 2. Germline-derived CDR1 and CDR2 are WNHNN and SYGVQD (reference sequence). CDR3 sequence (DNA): TGCGCCAGCAGTCTAGCGGGAGGGGCTGAGCAGTTCTTC. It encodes CASSLAGGAEQFF.

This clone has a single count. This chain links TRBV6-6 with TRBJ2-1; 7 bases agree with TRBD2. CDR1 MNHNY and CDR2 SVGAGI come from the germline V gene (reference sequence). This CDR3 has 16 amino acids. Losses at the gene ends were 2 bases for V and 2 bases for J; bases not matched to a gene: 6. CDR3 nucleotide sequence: TGTGCCAGCAGTTACGTCAGCGGGACCCCCTACAATGAGCAGTTCTTC. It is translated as CASSYVSGTPYNEQFF.

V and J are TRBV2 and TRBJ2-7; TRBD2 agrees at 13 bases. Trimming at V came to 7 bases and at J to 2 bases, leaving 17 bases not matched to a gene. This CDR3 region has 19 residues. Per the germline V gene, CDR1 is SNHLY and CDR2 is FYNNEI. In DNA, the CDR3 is TGTGCCAGCATGGCTTTGGTTACAGGACTAGCGGGAGACCCCTACGAGCAGTACTTC. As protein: CASMALVTGLAGDPYEQYF.

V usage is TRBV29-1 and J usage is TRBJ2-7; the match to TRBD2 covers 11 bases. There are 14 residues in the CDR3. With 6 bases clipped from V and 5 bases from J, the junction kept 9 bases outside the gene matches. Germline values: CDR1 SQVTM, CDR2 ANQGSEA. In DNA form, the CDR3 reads TGCAGCGTGAGGACTAGCGGGTGGGGCGACGAGCAGTACTTC. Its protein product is CSVRTSGWGDEQYF.

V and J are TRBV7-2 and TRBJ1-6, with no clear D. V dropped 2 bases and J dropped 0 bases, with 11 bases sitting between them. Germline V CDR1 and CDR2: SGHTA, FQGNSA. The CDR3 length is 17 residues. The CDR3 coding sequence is TGTGCCAGCAGCTTATGGGTTCGGAGCTCCTATAATTCACCCCTCCACTTT. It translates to CASSLWVRSSYNSPLHF.

This CDR3 reads CASSLDRTYEQYF. The CDR3 bases are TGTGCCAGCAGTCTGGACAGGACGTACGAGCAGTACTTC. The chain is built from TRBV27 and TRBJ2-7, with TRBD1 matching over 7 bases. Losses at the gene ends were 5 bases for V and 4 bases for J; bases not matched to a gene: 5. This CDR3 contains 13 residues. Germline CDR1 is MNHEY and CDR2 is SMNVEV (reference sequence).